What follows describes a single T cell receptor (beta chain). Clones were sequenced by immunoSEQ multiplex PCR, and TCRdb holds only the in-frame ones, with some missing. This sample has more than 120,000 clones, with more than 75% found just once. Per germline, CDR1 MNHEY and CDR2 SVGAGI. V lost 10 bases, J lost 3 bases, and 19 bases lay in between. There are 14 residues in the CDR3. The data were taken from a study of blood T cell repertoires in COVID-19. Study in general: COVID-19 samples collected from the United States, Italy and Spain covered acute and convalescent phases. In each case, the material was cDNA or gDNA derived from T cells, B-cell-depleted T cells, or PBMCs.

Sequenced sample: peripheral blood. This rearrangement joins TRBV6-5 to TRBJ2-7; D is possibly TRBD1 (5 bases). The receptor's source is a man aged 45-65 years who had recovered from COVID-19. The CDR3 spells CAISRLGHYYEQYF. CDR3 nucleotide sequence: TGTGCCATCTCCCGCCTTGGACACTACTACGAGCAGTACTTC.